These 25 T cell receptor beta chains share one sample of origin, sequenced in a study of T cell responses to AZD1222 COVID-19 vaccine. Clones were read by immunoSEQ multiplex PCR, and TCRdb kept only the in-frame ones, dropping some. The sample carries some 130,000 clones, approximately 85% recorded once. The sample in question was peripheral blood, obtained 28 days after the second dose of the MenACWY control vaccine. These receptors originate from an adult who received the MenACWY meningococcal vaccine as a control.

This rearrangement joins TRBV3-1 (or the pseudogene TRBV3-2) to TRBJ1-2; no firm D call. The CDR3 consists of 13 residues. Germline assignment: CDR1 LGHDT and CDR2 YNNKEL (reference sequence). V lost 2 bases, J lost 8 bases, and 12 bases lay in between. CDR3: CASSQPEGRGYTF. The CDR3 DNA is TGTGCCAGCAGCCAACCCGAGGGAAGGGGCTACACCTTC.

The chain combines TRBV15 with TRBJ2-7; either TRBD1 or TRBD2 may fit D (5 bases each). Trimming removed 0 bases at V and 4 bases at J, with 13 bases between. This CDR3 has 15 residues. The V gene's germline CDR1 is LNHNV and CDR2 YYDKDF (reference sequence). The CDR3 region has the DNA TGTGCCACCAGCAGAGATTACGAGGGGATATACGAGCAGTACGTC. It translates to CATSRDYEGIYEQYV.

The chain combines TRBV5-4 with TRBJ1-1; 8 bases line up with TRBD1. This CDR3 region has 16 residues. Germline V gene lookup returns CDR1 SGHNT and CDR2 YYREEE (reference sequence). Germline trimming cut 2 bases from V and 4 bases from J; bases unmatched to any gene: 10. CDR3 amino acids: CASSFLSGGWSTEAFF. Here the CDR3 DNA reads TGTGCCAGCAGCTTTTTGTCAGGGGGCTGGAGCACTGAAGCTTTCTTT.

In its sample, this clone was seen once. The chain joins TRBV6-5 to TRBJ2-7; weak D call: TRBD2 (5 bases). This CDR3 has 12 amino acids. Germline lookup yields CDR1 MNHEY and CDR2 SVGAGI. Trimming removed 7 bases from V and 0 bases from J, with 7 bases in between. The CDR3 DNA is TGTGCCAGCATTGGGAGCTCCTACGAGCAGTACGTC. Residues: CASIGSSYEQYV.

Concerning this clone itself: Other DNA sequences in the same sample also yield this CDR3. The genes are TRBV5-1 and TRBJ2-5; 7 bases are a match to TRBD2. The CDR3 totals 13 residues. The V segment lost 2 bases and the J segment 5 bases; nucleotides outside the gene matches: 3. Germline CDR1 reads SGHRS; CDR2 reads YFSETQ. CDR3 loop: CASSFGGGETQYF. Written as DNA, the CDR3 is TGCGCCAGCAGCTTCGGGGGAGGGGAGACCCAGTACTTC. Full variable domain (outside the CDR3, taken from reference TRBV5-1 and TRBJ2-5): KAGVTQTPRYLIKTRGQQVTLSCSPISGHRSVSWYQQTPGQGLQFLFEYFSETQRNKGNFPGRFSGRQFSNSRSEMNVSTLELGDSALYLCASSFGGGETQYFGPGTRLLVL.

V is TRBV19 and J is TRBJ2-2; D may match TRBD1 or TRBD2 (6 bases each). This CDR3 has 15 residues. Germline-derived CDR1 and CDR2 are LNHDA and SQIVND (reference sequence). The V and J ends lost 2 bases and 3 bases respectively, with 10 bases between them. The CDR3 bases are TGTGCCAGTAGTATATTAAGGGGGGACACCGGGGAGCTGTTTTTT. Translation: CASSILRGDTGELFF.

This chain joins TRBV7-2 and TRBJ2-3; 9 bases are shared with TRBD2. J lost 0 bases, V lost 1 base, and 2 bases had no gene match. The V gene's germline CDR1 is SGHTA and CDR2 FQGNSA. This CDR3 has 16 amino acids. The CDR3 is CASSLGAGGSTDTQYF. CDR3 nucleotides: TGTGCCAGCAGCTTAGGAGCGGGGGGAAGCACAGATACGCAGTATTTT. The entire variable domain, with the rest obtained from reference TRBV7-2 and TRBJ2-3, is as follows: GAGVSQSPSNKVTEKGKDVELRCDPISGHTALYWYRQSLGQGLEFLIYFQGNSAPDKSGLPSDRFSAERTGGSVSTLTIQRTQQEDSAVYLCASSLGAGGSTDTQYFGPGTRLTVL.

The chain uses TRBV7-9 and TRBJ2-7; D remains unclear. V dropped 6 bases and J dropped 4 bases, with 10 bases sitting between them. Germline loops: CDR1 SEHNR, CDR2 FQNEAQ (reference sequence). The CDR3 consists of 12 residues. In DNA form, the CDR3 reads TGTGCCAGCAGTCTAGTCCTATACGAGCAGTACTTC. This encodes CASSLVLYEQYF.

The chain uses TRBV2 and TRBJ1-5, with TRBD1 identical over 7 bases. With V trimmed by 4 bases and J by 2 bases, 5 bases remained unmatched. CDR1 and CDR2 (germline): SNHLY, FYNNEI. The CDR3 is 15 amino acids. The DNA of the CDR3 is TGTGCCAGCAGTGCCGACAGGGCGGGCAATCAGCCCCAGCATTTT. Translation: CASSADRAGNQPQHF.

About this clone: Other DNA sequences in this specimen translate into the identical CDR3. The chain carries TRBV12-3 or TRBV12-4 and TRBJ1-5; no clear D. The CDR3 extends over 13 amino acids. V dropped 3 bases and J dropped 1 base, with 4 bases sitting between them. CDR3: CASSFGSNQPQHF. CDR3 nucleotide sequence: TGTGCCAGCAGTTTTGGCAGCAATCAGCCCCAGCATTTT.

The chain links TRBV19 to TRBJ2-1; TRBD2 aligns across 9 bases. The CDR3 spans 16 residues. Germline CDR1 reads LNHDA; CDR2 reads SQIVND (reference sequence). The V gene end was trimmed by 2 bases and the J gene end by 9 bases; junction bases not matched to a gene: 11. CDR3 nucleotides: TGTGCCAGTAGTATAAAGCGGGGGGCCCTGGAGGGTGAGCAGTTCTTC. Protein: CASSIKRGALEGEQFF.

The CDR3 loop is CASSLLRATNEKLFF. The CDR3 DNA reads as TGTGCCAGCAGTTTATTACGGGCAACTAATGAAAAACTGTTTTTT. The V and J genes are TRBV27 and TRBJ1-4; D remains ambiguous. V dropped 1 base and J dropped 0 bases, with 6 bases sitting between them. Germline V gives CDR1 MNHEY, CDR2 SMNVEV (reference sequence). This CDR3 comprises 15 residues.

The gene calls are TRBV20-1 and TRBJ1-5; maybe TRBD1 (6 bases). This CDR3 is 16 amino acids long. V gave up 3 bases and J gave up 2 bases, with 17 bases separating them. The V gene's germline CDR1 is DFQATT and CDR2 SNEGSKA (reference sequence). The CDR3 loop is CSASASGAAGNQPQHF. CDR3 nucleotide sequence: TGCAGTGCTAGTGCGTCGGGGGCGGCGGGCAATCAGCCCCAGCATTTT.

This rearrangement joins TRBV7-8 to TRBJ2-2; perhaps D is TRBD1 or TRBD2 (5 bases each). V was clipped by 5 bases and J by 2 bases, with 15 bases between them. CDR1 is SGHVS, CDR2 FQNEAQ, per germline. The length of the CDR3 is 16 residues. CDR3 residues: CASSAPWGRNTGELFF. CDR3 DNA: TGTGCCAGCAGCGCCCCGTGGGGGAGAAACACCGGGGAGCTGTTTTTT.

The chain uses TRBV7-9 and TRBJ2-3, with 14 bases fitting TRBD2. The CDR3 runs to 16 residues. The V segment lost 5 bases and the J segment 5 bases; nucleotides outside the gene matches: 6. Germline V gene lookup returns CDR1 SEHNR and CDR2 FQNEAQ (reference sequence). The chain's CDR3 is CASSTGLAGALDTQYF. The CDR3 nucleotides are TGTGCCAGCAGCACGGGACTAGCGGGGGCTTTAGATACGCAGTATTTT.

The chain has TRBV28 and TRBJ1-4; 9 positions match TRBD1. V was pared by 7 bases and J by 9 bases, with 12 bases of the junction left unmatched. The CDR3 has 15 amino acids. In germline, CDR1 is MDHEN, CDR2 SYDVKM. CDR3 residues: CASTAPGQGGKKLFF. In nucleotides, the CDR3 is TGTGCCAGCACCGCACCGGGACAGGGTGGAAAAAAACTGTTTTTT.

The chain has TRBV2 and TRBJ2-7; 9 bases map to TRBD1. CDR1 SNHLY and CDR2 FYNNEI come from the germline V gene. Germline trimming cut 4 bases from V and 1 base from J; bases unmatched to any gene: 5. CDR3 length: 15 residues. Written as DNA, the CDR3 is TGTGCCAGCAGTGGAACAGGGGGCCGGTCCTACGAGCAGTACTTC. The encoded protein is CASSGTGGRSYEQYF.

This chain joins TRBV19 and TRBJ2-3, with TRBD2 matching 10 bases. This CDR3 is built from 14 residues. V lost 6 bases, J lost 5 bases, and 5 bases stayed unmatched. Germline-derived CDR1 and CDR2 are LNHDA and SQIVND (reference sequence). The CDR3 DNA reads as TGTGCCAGTAGGTCTAGCGGGAGTTTAGATACGCAGTATTTT. This translates into CASRSSGSLDTQYF.

The genes are TRBV5-1 and TRBJ2-3; unclear D gene. The germline V and J ends were trimmed by 3 bases and 0 bases, with 8 bases remaining between them. Germline V CDR1 and CDR2: SGHRS, YFSETQ. The CDR3 has 14 residues. The chain's CDR3 is CASSSSASTDTQYF. CDR3 bases: TGCGCCAGCAGCTCCTCGGCCAGCACAGATACGCAGTATTTT.

This chain connects TRBV28 to TRBJ1-6; 9 bases are a match to TRBD1. Germline V lookup: CDR1 MDHEN, CDR2 SYDVKM. Trimming cost V 5 bases and J 10 bases; bases outside gene matches: 9. The CDR3 contains 15 residues. CDR3 nucleotides: TGTGCCAGCAGTGCGGAACAGGGGGCCGGCTCACCCCTCCACTTT. As protein: CASSAEQGAGSPLHF.

CDR3 bases: TGTGCCAGTAGTACCCGCGGGCTAGACTATGGCTACACCTTC. Its translation is CASSTRGLDYGYTF. V and J are TRBV19 and TRBJ1-2; D gene unclear. Trimming pared 4 bases from V and 3 bases from J, leaving 12 bases between. The germline CDR1 and CDR2 sequences are LNHDA and SQIVND (reference sequence). The CDR3 is made up of 14 amino acids. The complete variable domain, with remaining parts taken from reference TRBV19 and TRBJ1-2, reads DGGITQSPKYLFRKEGQNVTLSCEQNLNHDAMYWYRQDPGQGLRLIYYSQIVNDFQKGDIAEGYSVSREKKESFPLTVTSAQKNPTAFYLCASSTRGLDYGYTFGSGTRLTVV.

V gene TRBV15 combines with J gene TRBJ1-2; possibly TRBD1 for D (5 bases). V gave up 3 bases and J gave up 4 bases, with 15 bases separating them. Per germline, CDR1 LNHNV and CDR2 YYDKDF (reference sequence). The CDR3 extends over 15 amino acids. The CDR3 sequence is CATSRGGYLSYGYTF. CDR3 nucleotides: TGTGCCACCAGCAGGGGGGGTTACCTTAGCTATGGCTACACCTTC.

The chain has TRBV11-2 and TRBJ2-3; D gene unclear. Per the germline V gene, CDR1 is SGHAT and CDR2 is FQNNGV. The CDR3 totals 15 residues. The ends were cut back, 0 bases at V and 2 bases at J, with 9 bases in the middle. The CDR3: CASSLDPAVTDTQYF. CDR3 coding DNA: TGTGCCAGCAGCTTAGATCCCGCGGTCACAGATACGCAGTATTTT.

This chain uses TRBV5-4 with TRBJ1-2; 7 positions match TRBD1. The ends lost 5 bases at V and 4 bases at J; junction bases unmatched: 11. This CDR3 region has 15 residues. Germline-derived CDR1 and CDR2 are SGHNT and YYREEE (reference sequence). Written as DNA, the CDR3 is TGTGCCAGCAGAAACGCAAGGGGGCTCTTCTATGGCTACACCTTC. Protein: CASRNARGLFYGYTF.

The chain carries TRBV10-3 and TRBJ2-5; D might be TRBD1 or TRBD2, each matching 5 bases. Per germline, CDR1 ENHRY and CDR2 SYGVKD. There are 14 residues in the CDR3. V shed 6 bases and J shed 5 bases, with 16 bases lying between them. CDR3 loop: CAIRDSLTAETQYF. The CDR3 nucleotides read TGTGCCATCAGGGACTCCCTGACAGCCGAGACCCAGTACTTC.